This T cell receptor beta chain is from a study of blood T cell repertoires in COVID-19. Across the whole study: There were acute and convalescent COVID-19 samples, and they came from the United States, Italy and Spain. T cells, B-cell-depleted T cells, or PBMCs provided the cDNA or gDNA that served as material.

V shed 8 bases and J 3 bases; nucleotides not matched to a gene: 9. CDR3 length equals 15 residues. Germline CDR1 reads MNHEY; CDR2 reads SMNVEV (reference sequence). In the original workflow: Amplification with reference gene primers provided the estimates of nucleated cell counts. The data were produced by immunoSEQ multiplex PCR, yet TCRdb's version contains in-frame clones alone and is incomplete. V, J and clone size derive from that table, while D and trimming were established from the DNA sequence. The table shows roughly 200,000 clones, with 90% occurring only once. The V and J genes are TRBV27 and TRBJ2-3; TRBD1 agrees at 9 bases. Sequenced material: peripheral blood. The source of this sequence is a man between 50 and 59 years old with acute or convalescent COVID-19. The CDR3 DNA is TGTGCCAGCGTCCCGTTGGGACAGGGAACAGATACGCAGTATTTT. Translated: CASVPLGQGTDTQYF.